This TCR beta chain appears in the sequencing data of a study of blood T cell repertoires in COVID-19. Background on the study: Collection of acute and convalescent COVID-19 samples took place in the United States, Italy and Spain.

Here immunoSEQ multiplex PCR was the method, and the copy in TCRdb shows in-frame clones only, minus some. The sample lists just over 95,000 clones, 90% occurring once. With 6 bases removed from V and 6 bases from J, the gap between germline ends came to 12 bases. The length of the CDR3 is 12 residues. CDR1 is LNHDA and CDR2 is SQIVND in the germline V gene (reference sequence). The sequence derives from a man aged 50-60 years with acute or convalescent COVID-19. The rearrangement joins TRBV19 to TRBJ2-7; the D gene is possibly TRBD2 (5 bases). Specimen: peripheral blood. CDR3 sequence (DNA): TGTGCCAGTAGCATGGTAGAGGGCGAGCAGTACTTC. It translates to CASSMVEGEQYF.